The 30 T cell receptor beta chains listed next were all sequenced from one sample in a study of cytomegalovirus exposure and HLA in healthy donors. 13 Jbeta primers and 60 Vbeta primers were used for the PCR. TCRdb keeps only in-frame clones here, not all; method: immunoSEQ multiplex PCR. The sample lists 140,000 or so clones; roughly 65% were seen once. Sequencing input: PBMCs. The receptors come from a man between 60 and 75 years old in good health and CMV-seronegative.

V usage is TRBV27 and J usage is TRBJ1-5; tentative D call: TRBD1 (6 bases). Germline V gene data show CDR1 as MNHEY and CDR2 as SMNVEV (reference sequence). V gave up 3 bases and J gave up 5 bases, with 14 bases separating them. The CDR3 extends over 15 amino acids. The CDR3 region has the DNA TGTGCCAGCAGTTTCGGAGGACAGAAAGATCAGCCCCAGCATTTT. It codes for CASSFGGQKDQPQHF.

The chain recombines TRBV25-1 with TRBJ1-1; D is uncertain. Looked up from germline, CDR1 is MGHDK and CDR2 is SYGVNS. This CDR3 contains 14 residues. V was pared by 6 bases and J by 5 bases, with 16 bases between. The CDR3: CASSPASRRTEAFF. The CDR3 DNA sequence: TGTGCCAGCAGCCCCGCGTCGAGGAGGACTGAAGCTTTCTTT.

The genes are TRBV27 and TRBJ1-4; 8 nucleotides match TRBD1. Germline assignment: CDR1 MNHEY and CDR2 SMNVEV (reference sequence). CDR3 length: 14 residues. V lost 5 bases and J lost 10; bases outside the gene matches: 9. The CDR3 here is CASSGTQGAGKLFF. In DNA form, the CDR3 reads TGTGCCAGCAGTGGGACTCAGGGGGCGGGAAAACTGTTTTTT.

CDR3 amino acids: CASSGLTGLAEAFF. The CDR3, as DNA: TGTGCCAGCAGTGGTTTGACAGGGTTGGCTGAAGCTTTCTTT. This rearrangement joins TRBV27 to TRBJ1-1; TRBD1 matches 7 bases. The CDR3 is 14 residues long. The junction had 9 bases not matched to a gene; V was cut back by 5 bases and J by 6 bases. The germline V gene has CDR1 MNHEY and CDR2 SMNVEV (reference sequence).

A few counts support this clone. The CDR3 here is CASSPLGGPYNEQFF. The CDR3 coding sequence is TGTGCCAGCAGTCCTTTAGGGGGCCCCTACAATGAGCAGTTCTTC. This chain connects TRBV14 to TRBJ2-1; 7 nucleotides match TRBD1. V was clipped by 6 bases and J by 2 bases; unmatched bases: 7. The CDR3 sequence is 15 residues long. CDR1 is SGHDN and CDR2 is FVKESK in the germline V gene.

The V and J genes are TRBV6-1 and TRBJ1-4; D may be TRBD1 (5 bases). The germline CDR1 and CDR2 sequences are MNHNS and SASEGT. The V end was cut by 2 bases, the J end by 8 bases, with 12 bases between. This CDR3 comprises 14 residues. CDR3 DNA sequence: TGTGCCAGCAGTGAAAGGGGTAGTTCGGAAAAACTGTTTTTT. Translated, it gives CASSERGSSEKLFF.

This clone is a singleton in its sample. The chain carries TRBV5-1 and TRBJ2-5; D perhaps matches TRBD2 (5 bases). The V and J ends lost 4 bases and 1 base respectively, with 17 bases between them. The germline CDR1 and CDR2 sequences are SGHRS and YFSETQ. The CDR3 loop spans 16 amino acids. CDR3 bases: TGCGCCAGCAGCCTGCAGAGCGGATTAACCCAAGAGACCCAGTACTTC. This sequence encodes CASSLQSGLTQETQYF.

In regard to this clone: The junction differs from germline at one of its ends, possibly a read error. V gene TRBV6-5 combines with J gene TRBJ1-5; D not resolved. Per germline, CDR1 MNHEY and CDR2 SVGAGI. The CDR3 consists of 15 residues. In DNA, the CDR3 is TGTGCCGGCAGTCCCTCCCGGGGTAGCAATCAGCCCCAGCATTTT. This translates into CAGSPSRGSNQPQHF.

The V call is TRBV9, the J call TRBJ2-7; 7 bases are a match to TRBD1. The CDR3 is 15 amino acids. The V and J ends lost 3 bases and 5 bases, in that order; junction bases with no gene match: 11. Germline V lookup: CDR1 SGDLS, CDR2 YYNGEE. In DNA form, the CDR3 reads TGTGCCAGCAGCGCCCACGACAGGGATCTCCACGAGCAGTACTTC. It is translated as CASSAHDRDLHEQYF.

The chain employs TRBV29-1 and TRBJ2-7; TRBD1 is a possible D gene (5 bases). The CDR3 length is 12 residues. Trimming left V 5 bases short and J 3 bases short, with 11 bases between. Germline V gene sequence: CDR1 SQVTM, CDR2 ANQGSEA. The CDR3 spells CSVIQANYEQYF. The CDR3 nucleotides are TGCAGCGTTATACAGGCCAACTACGAGCAGTACTTC.

This clone was counted once. This chain connects TRBV5-1 to TRBJ1-2; D unresolved. This CDR3 spans 17 amino acids. Germline CDR1 reads SGHRS; CDR2 reads YFSETQ. Trimming left V 2 bases short and J 0 bases short, with 17 bases between. The CDR3 nucleotides read TGCGCCAGCAGCTTCCCAAGGGCGGGAGTGGCTAACTATGGCTACACCTTC. Protein sequence: CASSFPRAGVANYGYTF.

The chain combines TRBV7-2 with TRBJ2-7; TRBD2 matches at 11 bases. This CDR3 is 14 amino acids long. V shed 8 bases, J shed 2 bases, and the junction held 5 bases outside the gene matches. Germline V gene sequence: CDR1 SGHTA, CDR2 FQGNSA. The CDR3, as DNA: TGTGCCAGCCAGAGACTAGCGGGGCCCTACGAGCAGTACTTC. This gives the protein CASQRLAGPYEQYF.

Judged by abundance, this clone is medium-sized. J is TRBJ2-3 and V is TRBV7-6; 13 positions agree with TRBD2. The CDR3 length is 17 residues. Germline-derived CDR1 and CDR2 are SGHVS and FNYEAQ. With 4 bases clipped from V and 7 bases from J, the junction kept 11 bases outside the gene matches. CDR3 sequence (DNA): TGTGCCAGCAGCTCAGGGACTAGCGGGATTGATTTCAATACGCAGTATTTT. Its translation: CASSSGTSGIDFNTQYF.

This clone was counted between two and nine times. This sequence joins TRBV28 and TRBJ2-7; TRBD2 aligns across 13 bases. The CDR3 runs to 18 residues. J was trimmed by 5 bases and V by 6 bases; bases with no gene match: 16. Per the germline V gene, CDR1 is MDHEN and CDR2 is SYDVKM. The CDR3 here is CASSGSGPETSGRNEQYF. The CDR3 bases are TGTGCCAGCAGCGGATCGGGACCCGAGACTAGCGGGAGGAACGAGCAGTACTTC.

The table lists this clone with a count of one. The CDR3 here is CASSVGTGYNQPQHF. In DNA form, the CDR3 reads TGTGCCAGCAGTGTGGGGACAGGATACAATCAGCCCCAGCATTTT. The chain is built from TRBV2 and TRBJ1-5; 8 bases match TRBD1. The CDR3 consists of 15 residues. Germline V gives CDR1 SNHLY, CDR2 FYNNEI. V dropped 4 bases and J dropped 3; count of bases not matched to a gene: 5.

The genes are TRBV5-4 and TRBJ2-3; 8 bases fit TRBD2. The CDR3 is made up of 14 amino acids. V lost 5 bases and J lost 4; bases outside the gene matches: 6. Per germline, CDR1 SGHNT and CDR2 YYREEE (reference sequence). CDR3 amino acids: CASSFPGLADTQYF. The CDR3 DNA is TGTGCCAGCAGTTTTCCGGGACTAGCAGATACGCAGTATTTT.

This rearrangement joins TRBV9 to TRBJ2-5; 14 bases align to TRBD2. V lost 4 bases, J lost 4 bases, and 9 bases stayed unmatched. The germline gives CDR1 SGDLS, CDR2 YYNGEE. The CDR3 has 17 residues. For the CDR3, the DNA is TGTGCCAGCAGCCCGCCCGGGACTAGCGGGAGTTTAGAGACCCAGTACTTC. It specifies CASSPPGTSGSLETQYF.

This clone turned up a few times. The V call is TRBV6-4, the J call TRBJ2-3; maybe TRBD2 (6 bases). CDR1 and CDR2 from the germline V gene are MRHNA and SNTAGT. This CDR3 comprises 15 residues. The germline V and J ends were trimmed by 3 bases and 3 bases, with 13 bases remaining between them. The CDR3 DNA sequence: TGTGCCAGCAGTGAATCGGGAGATAGTACAGATACGCAGTATTTT. As protein: CASSESGDSTDTQYF.

The chain has TRBV18 and TRBJ1-5, with TRBD1 matching 7 bases. This CDR3 is 15 amino acids long. J was trimmed by 7 bases and V by 6 bases; bases with no gene match: 12. Germline values: CDR1 KGHSH, CDR2 LQKENI. The CDR3 sequence: CASSRERQGNQPQHF. In nucleotides, the CDR3 is TGTGCCAGCTCCCGGGAACGACAGGGAAACCAGCCCCAGCATTTT. The complete variable domain, with remaining parts taken from reference TRBV18 and TRBJ1-5, reads NAGVMQNPRHLVRRRGQEARLRCSPMKGHSHVYWYRQLPEEGLKFMVYLQKENIIDESGMPKERFSAEFPKEGPSILRIQQVVRGDSAAYFCASSRERQGNQPQHFGDGTRLSIL.

In its sample, this clone was seen once. The chain employs TRBV9 and TRBJ2-1, with D perhaps matching TRBD2 (6 bases). In germline, CDR1 is SGDLS, CDR2 YYNGEE. The CDR3 contains 14 residues. Trimming took 4 bases from V and 5 from J, leaving 13 bases between them. CDR3 nucleotide sequence: TGTGCCAGCAGCTCGGCTAGCGTAAACAATGAGCAGTTCTTC. Amino acid sequence: CASSSASVNNEQFF.

The chain joins TRBV5-4 to TRBJ1-4; 10 nucleotides line up with TRBD1. This CDR3 is built from 16 residues. J was trimmed by 6 bases and V by 2 bases; bases with no gene match: 7. Germline V gene sequence: CDR1 SGHNT, CDR2 YYREEE (reference sequence). CDR3 nucleotides: TGTGCCAGCAGCTTAAGATCCGGGACAGGGGATGAAAAACTGTTTTTT. Residues: CASSLRSGTGDEKLFF.

The chain carries TRBV6-4 and TRBJ1-3; TRBD1 might be the D (6 bases). The CDR3 is 15 amino acids. Trimming pared 3 bases from V and 4 bases from J, leaving 13 bases between. The V gene's germline CDR1 is MRHNA and CDR2 SNTAGT. CDR3 bases: TGTGCCAGCAGTGATATAGGACAGATAGGAAACACCATATATTTT. As protein: CASSDIGQIGNTIYF.

The V call is TRBV19, the J call TRBJ2-7; TRBD1 is a possible D gene (5 bases). The CDR3 covers 12 residues. Trimming pared 5 bases from V and 2 bases from J, leaving 7 bases between. Germline CDR1 LNHDA, CDR2 SQIVND (reference sequence). CDR3 amino acids: CASSSQAYEQYF. The CDR3 nucleotides are TGTGCCAGTAGTTCACAGGCCTACGAGCAGTACTTC.

This rearrangement joins TRBV29-1 to TRBJ2-7; the match to TRBD1 covers 8 bases. With V trimmed by 6 bases and J by 2 bases, 12 bases remained unmatched. CDR3 length equals 15 residues. Germline V lookup: CDR1 SQVTM, CDR2 ANQGSEA. DNA of the CDR3: TGCAGCGTGTCAAGGACAGGGTCTCCCACCTACGAGCAGTACTTC. It yields the protein CSVSRTGSPTYEQYF.

The chain uses TRBV10-3 and TRBJ1-2; D might be TRBD1 (5 bases). CDR1 and CDR2 from the germline V gene are ENHRY and SYGVKD. The germline V and J ends were trimmed by 0 bases and 6 bases, with 14 bases remaining between them. This CDR3 region has 15 residues. The CDR3 nucleotides are TGTGCCATCAGTGAGTCCGACAGCTGGGTGAATGGCTACACCTTC. Translated: CAISESDSWVNGYTF.

V usage is TRBV7-2 and J usage is TRBJ2-7, with 9 bases aligning to TRBD1. There are 14 residues in the CDR3. Trimming at V came to 4 bases and at J to 4 bases, leaving 5 bases not matched to a gene. The germline gives CDR1 SGHTA, CDR2 FQGNSA. The CDR3, as DNA: TGTGCCAGCAGCTACAGGGGGCTGGCGTACGAGCAGTACTTC. This sequence encodes CASSYRGLAYEQYF.

The chain has TRBV2 and TRBJ1-2; TRBD1 agrees at 12 bases. This CDR3 is built from 13 residues. CDR1 and CDR2 (germline): SNHLY, FYNNEI. With V trimmed by 6 bases and J by 10 bases, 6 bases remained unmatched. The CDR3 DNA is TGTGCCAGCAGATACGGGACAGGGGGCGTCTACACCTTC. Amino acid sequence: CASRYGTGGVYTF.

The rearrangement links TRBV19 to TRBJ1-2, with D uncertain. Trimming pared 7 bases from V and 3 bases from J, leaving 12 bases between. Per the germline V gene, CDR1 is LNHDA and CDR2 is SQIVND (reference sequence). The CDR3 has 13 residues. For the CDR3, the DNA is TGTGCCAGTACCCCTATCAATGACTATGGCTACACCTTC. Protein: CASTPINDYGYTF.

The chain carries TRBV6-5 and TRBJ1-1, with TRBD1 identical over 7 bases. This CDR3 is 13 amino acids long. Germline-derived CDR1 and CDR2 are MNHEY and SVGAGI. V was pared by 7 bases and J by 1 base, with 3 bases of the junction left unmatched. As DNA, the CDR3 is TGTGCCAGCAACCGACAGGGGAACACTGAAGCTTTCTTT. Its protein is CASNRQGNTEAFF.

The V call is TRBV7-3, the J call TRBJ2-1; 7 positions match TRBD2. Trimming took 2 bases from V and 7 from J; bases not matched to a gene: 8. CDR1 is SGHTA, CDR2 FQGTGA, per germline. This CDR3 contains 15 residues. CDR3 sequence: CASSLGTITMNEQFF. CDR3 nucleotide sequence: TGTGCCAGCAGCTTAGGGACTATAACAATGAATGAGCAGTTCTTC.